The rows below give T cell receptor beta chains drawn from one sample of a study of T-cell reconstitution after alpha-beta-depleted transplantation in children. MiXCR, applied by TCRdb to the PCR reads, yields one record per CDR3 protein. The data show about 610,000 distinct CDR3 sequences, under 12% seen once. The sample here was PBMCs from the stem cell graft donor, taken from the stem cell graft. Receptors were obtained from a human donor who donated a stem cell graft to a child with acute myeloid leukemia. CDR3s include the opening cysteine and the closing phenylalanine or tryptophan. Fields, in order: V gene, J gene, clone size, D gene, CDR3 protein, CDR3 DNA. The D gene is left open where the match is weak. Clone size is given for some rows only: seen once, a few or many times, or a class if the clone is expanded.

>TRBV2|TRBJ2-6|.|.
CASSELAASGANVLTF
TGTGCCAGCAGTGAATTGGCAGCCTCTGGGGCCAACGTCCTGACTTTC
>TRBV7-6|TRBJ2-3|many|TRBD1
CASSFTGVDTQYF
TGTGCCAGCAGTTTTACAGGGGTAGATACGCAGTATTTT
>TRBV7-2|TRBJ1-2|.|.
CASSLDVRDYGYTF
TGTGCCAGCAGCTTAGATGTCCGGGACTATGGCTACACCTTC
>TRBV20-1|TRBJ1-2|.|.
CSARSGYGGYTF
TGCAGTGCTAGATCGGGATACGGTGGCTACACCTTC
>TRBV7-8|TRBJ2-1|.|.
CASTSLTLRQQFF
TGTGCCAGCACGTCTCTGACGCTCCGACAGCAATTCTTC
>TRBV20-1|TRBJ2-7|.|TRBD1
CSARSGTGLYEQYF
TGCAGTGCTCGCTCCGGGACAGGGCTTTACGAGCAGTACTTC
>TRBV27|TRBJ2-1|.|.
CATSMEPLNEQFF
TGTGCCACTTCCATGGAGCCACTCAATGAGCAGTTCTTC
>TRBV7-2|TRBJ2-5|few|TRBD1
CASSLGGTGEGETQYF
TGTGCCAGCAGCTTAGGGGGGACAGGGGAAGGGGAGACCCAGTACTTC
>TRBV29-1|TRBJ2-5|few|.
CSVEDPLRQTQYF
TGCAGCGTTGAAGATCCCCTCCGGCAGACCCAGTACTTC
>TRBV28|TRBJ1-2|many|.
CASSQPRGVIPYGYTF
TGTGCCAGCAGCCAACCTAGGGGCGTTATTCCCTATGGCTACACCTTC
>TRBV20-1|TRBJ2-1|many|.
CSADVGGGSYNEQFF
TGCAGTGCGGACGTAGGGGGGGGATCCTACAATGAGCAGTTCTTC
>TRBV7-2|TRBJ2-7|.|.
CASSLPPRQGGREQYF
TGTGCCAGCAGCTTACCGCCACGGCAGGGCGGTCGAGAGCAGTACTTC
>TRBV15|TRBJ2-1|many|.
CATSRDLGGHNEQFF
TGTGCCACCAGCAGAGATCTTGGGGGTCACAATGAGCAGTTCTTC
>TRBV7-9|TRBJ1-5|.|.
CASSSDGGSNQPQHF
TGTGCCAGCAGCTCCGACGGGGGTTCGAATCAGCCCCAGCATTTT
>TRBV9|TRBJ2-7|.|.
CASSVEGDSEQYF
TGTGCCAGCAGCGTAGAGGGAGACAGCGAGCAGTACTTC
>TRBV12-3/TRBV12-4|TRBJ1-5|many|.
CASSLGGAGNQPQHF
TGTGCCAGCAGTTTGGGGGGGGCTGGCAATCAGCCCCAGCATTTT
>TRBV3-1|TRBJ2-1|many|.
CASSHGSDNEQFF
TGTGCCAGCAGCCACGGCAGCGACAATGAGCAGTTCTTC
>TRBV7-2|TRBJ2-5|.|.
CASSLRGTIQETQYF
TGTGCCAGCAGCTTACGCGGGACAATACAAGAGACCCAGTACTTC
>TRBV7-9|TRBJ2-3|many|.
CASSLSADTQYF
TGTGCCAGCAGCTTAAGTGCAGATACGCAGTATTTT
>TRBV6-5|TRBJ2-7|.|TRBD1
CASSYADRGAYEQYF
TGTGCCAGCAGTTACGCGGACAGGGGGGCGTACGAGCAGTACTTC
>TRBV7-9|TRBJ2-5|.|TRBD1
CASSLGDRGTQETQYF
TGTGCCAGCAGCCTTGGGGACAGGGGAACACAAGAGACCCAGTACTTC